This entry features one TCR beta chain sequence. Its specificity is not known. This entry belongs to a study of beta chain features in type 1 diabetes. Germline CDR1 and CDR2: KGHSH and LQKENI. V lost 3 bases and J lost 4, with 12 bases in between. The CDR3 extends over 14 amino acids. Study-level points and caveats: Patients with Type 1 diabetes showed moderately but significantly shorter TCRB CDR3s in all four CD4+ subsets. Individuals with type 1 diabetes displayed fewer insertions and more deletions at VDJ junctions. The naive, central memory and Treg TCRB repertoires showed an apparent similarity that was greater among patients than among healthy donors.

CD4+ naive, central memory, regulatory and stem cell-like memory cells were sorted via CD45RO/CCR7/CD25/CD127/CD95/CD27. Reverse transcribing all isolated RNA meant expressed TCRB transcripts were sequenced. Profiling relied on immunoSEQ multiplex PCR, and the TCRdb table lists in-frame clones only, not all of them. The repertoire holds hundreds of thousands of clones, with 10% to 15% as singletons. The sample consisted of naive CD4+ T cells from blood. The gene calls are TRBV18 and TRBJ2-5; tentatively, D is TRBD1 (6 bases). The sequence derives from a woman younger than 30 with type 1 diabetes. Written as DNA, the CDR3 is TGTGCCAGCTCACCGGGGGCTATTGGAGAGACCCAGTACTTC. Translated, it gives CASSPGAIGETQYF.